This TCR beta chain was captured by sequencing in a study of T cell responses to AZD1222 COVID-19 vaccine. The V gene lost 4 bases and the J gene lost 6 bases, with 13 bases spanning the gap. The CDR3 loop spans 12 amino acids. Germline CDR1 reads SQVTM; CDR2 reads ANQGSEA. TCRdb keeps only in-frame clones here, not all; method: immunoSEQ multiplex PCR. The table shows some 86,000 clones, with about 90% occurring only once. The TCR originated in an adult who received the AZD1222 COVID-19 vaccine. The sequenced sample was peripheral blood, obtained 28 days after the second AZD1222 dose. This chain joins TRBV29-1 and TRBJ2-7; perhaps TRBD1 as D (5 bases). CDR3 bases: TGCAGCGTTGGTCAGGGTAGGGTCGAGCAGTACTTC. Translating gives CSVGQGRVEQYF.